The T cell receptor beta chain described here comes from a study of blood T cell repertoires in COVID-19. Study details: The United States, Italy and Spain provided the acute and convalescent COVID-19 samples. The analysed material was cDNA or gDNA that came from T cells, B-cell-depleted T cells, or PBMCs.

With V trimmed by 0 bases and J by 2 bases, 3 bases remained unmatched. Germline CDR1 SGHRS, CDR2 YFSETQ. This CDR3 spans 16 amino acids. Per the study methods: Amplification of reference gene primers provided the estimated nucleated cell counts. TCRdb keeps only in-frame clones here, not all; method: immunoSEQ multiplex PCR. The V and J calls and clone size come from that table; D and trimming were worked out from the DNA. The sample records about 180,000 clones, 80% to 90% being singletons. The chain has TRBV5-1 and TRBJ2-3, with 10 bases lining up with TRBD2. The sequenced sample was peripheral blood. The receptor was derived from a man aged 55 to 70 with acute or convalescent COVID-19. This CDR3 reads CASSLASGRPTDTQYF. The CDR3 bases are TGCGCCAGCAGCTTGGCTAGCGGGAGACCCACAGATACGCAGTATTTT.